The 28 T cell receptor beta chains presented below share a single source sample, sequenced in a study of T cell repertoires in cytomegalovirus infection. MiXCR, run by TCRdb on the reads, gives a single entry per CDR3 protein. Of approximately 190,000 distinct CDR3 sequences in the sample, about a tenth were seen once. Sequenced input: PBMCs. These TCRs come from a human donor in good health (CMV status not recorded). Some clones in this sample may be carry-over from other donors' samples.

The rearrangement uses TRBV14 and TRBJ1-1, with D possibly TRBD1 on 5 matching bases. The V end lost 2 bases, the J end lost 5 bases, and 12 bases lay between the germline ends. Germline V gene data show CDR1 as SGHDN and CDR2 as FVKESK. The CDR3 contains 14 residues. DNA of the CDR3: TGTGCCAGCAGCCAACAAGGAGGGACGACTGAAGCTTTCTTT. Amino acid sequence: CASSQQGGTTEAFF. Full variable domain (missing parts from reference TRBV14 and TRBJ1-1): EAGVTQFPSHSVIEKGQTVTLRCDPISGHDNLYWYRRVMGKEIKFLLHFVKESKQDESGMPNNRFLAERTGGTYSTLKVQPAELEDSGVYFCASSQQGGTTEAFFGQGTRLTVV.

The V and J genes are TRBV20-1 and TRBJ1-1, with TRBD1 identical over 10 bases. Germline assignment: CDR1 DFQATT and CDR2 SNEGSKA (reference sequence). The CDR3 loop spans 12 amino acids. The V and J ends lost 6 bases and 4 bases, in that order; junction bases with no gene match: 2. CDR3: CSARDRGTEAFF. CDR3 in DNA: TGCAGTGCAAGGGACAGGGGCACTGAAGCTTTCTTT.

The chain combines TRBV28 with TRBJ1-2; TRBD1 aligns across 8 bases. V shed 5 bases, J shed 8 bases, and the junction held 10 bases outside the gene matches. CDR3 length: 14 residues. CDR1 is MDHEN and CDR2 is SYDVKM in the germline V gene. This chain's CDR3 is CASSGYRGRYGYTF. As DNA, the CDR3 is TGTGCCAGCAGTGGTTACAGGGGGAGATACGGCTACACCTTC.

V is TRBV2 and J is TRBJ2-3; TRBD1 or TRBD2 may be the D gene (5 bases each). Germline V gives CDR1 SNHLY, CDR2 FYNNEI. The CDR3 runs to 16 residues. V lost 1 base, J lost 1 base, and 12 bases lay in between. DNA for the CDR3: TGTGCCAGCAGTGAAGAGTGGGGGACCGGCACAGATACGCAGTATTTT. This gives the protein CASSEEWGTGTDTQYF.

This clonotype was observed at least ten times. The chain combines TRBV7-2 with TRBJ2-7; 9 nucleotides align to TRBD1. V gave up 1 base and J gave up 5 bases; unmatched junction bases: 3. This CDR3 comprises 14 residues. The germline gives CDR1 SGHTA, CDR2 FQGNSA. CDR3 in DNA: TGTGCCAGCAGCTTAGTACAGGGGGCACACGAGCAGTACTTC. It codes for CASSLVQGAHEQYF.

The sample holds many counts of this clonotype. This chain connects TRBV15 to TRBJ2-1; a weak D match, TRBD2 (5 bases). The CDR3 length is 14 residues. CDR1 and CDR2 from the germline V gene are LNHNV and YYDKDF (reference sequence). With 8 bases removed from V and 3 bases from J, the gap between germline ends came to 14 bases. The CDR3 coding sequence is TGTGCCACCTCACCAGCGGTAGGCTACAATGAGCAGTTCTTC. This codes for CATSPAVGYNEQFF. Full variable domain (rest looked up from reference TRBV15 and TRBJ2-1): DAMVIQNPRYQVTQFGKPVTLSCSQTLNHNVMYWYQQKSSQAPKLLFHYYDKDFNNEADTPDNFQSRRPNTSFCFLDIRSPGLGDTAMYLCATSPAVGYNEQFFGPGTRLTVL.

In its sample, this clonotype was seen many times. The chain joins TRBV7-2 to TRBJ1-1, with 8 bases that match TRBD1. The CDR3 length is 15 residues. V was clipped by 5 bases and J by 1 base; unmatched bases: 6. The germline gives CDR1 SGHTA, CDR2 FQGNSA. This CDR3 is CASSITGTGNTEAFF. The DNA for the CDR3 is TGTGCCAGCAGCATAACCGGGACAGGGAACACTGAAGCTTTCTTT.

At least ten counts were recorded for this clonotype. The chain recombines TRBV12-3 or TRBV12-4 with TRBJ2-7; D gene ambiguous. V was clipped by 11 bases and J by 6 bases, with 23 bases between them. The CDR3 loop spans 14 amino acids. The CDR3 DNA sequence: TGTGCCGGCCGCCGGTGTCGGAGTCGAGTCGAGCAGTACTTC. This sequence encodes CAGRRCRSRVEQYF.

This clonotype was seen ten or more times. The V and J genes are TRBV7-2 and TRBJ2-2; the match to TRBD2 covers 10 bases. Looked up from germline, CDR1 is SGHTA and CDR2 is FQGNSA. The CDR3 is 16 residues long. J gave up 4 bases and V 7 bases, and 9 bases lay outside the gene matches. The CDR3 reads CASTPILAGVTGELFF. CDR3 bases: TGTGCCAGCACCCCCATTCTAGCGGGAGTCACCGGGGAGCTGTTTTTT.

This clonotype has a count of ten or more. The chain couples TRBV7-2 to TRBJ1-5; 7 bases are a match to TRBD1. This CDR3 comprises 15 residues. V was clipped by 4 bases and J by 2 bases; unmatched bases: 5. Germline CDR1 and CDR2: SGHTA and FQGNSA. CDR3 residues: CASSSAGGGNQPQHF. CDR3 DNA sequence: TGTGCCAGCAGCTCGGCAGGGGGAGGCAATCAGCCCCAGCATTTT.

The chain recombines TRBV2 with TRBJ1-1; 7 bases match TRBD1. Germline-derived CDR1 and CDR2 are SNHLY and FYNNEI. The CDR3 totals 14 residues. V lost 6 bases, J lost 7 bases, and 11 bases stayed unmatched. In DNA, the CDR3 is TGTGCCAGCAGAGAACAGGGGAGCTCCCGTGAAGCTTTCTTT. Its protein is CASREQGSSREAFF.

This clonotype was recorded a few times. This chain links TRBV30 with TRBJ2-7; D not resolved. Germline CDR1 reads GTSNPN; CDR2 reads SVGIG (reference sequence). The V end lost 0 bases, the J end lost 7 bases, and 16 bases lay between the germline ends. This CDR3 is built from 14 residues. DNA for the CDR3: TGTGCCTGGAGTGTACTCTCCTCCCGGCGGGAGCAGTACTTC. Translating it yields CAWSVLSSRREQYF.

This clonotype was observed at least ten times. This chain links TRBV7-2 with TRBJ1-2; 8 bases line up with TRBD1. The ends lost 5 bases at V and 4 bases at J; junction bases unmatched: 3. The CDR3 is 13 amino acids. Germline V CDR1 and CDR2: SGHTA, FQGNSA. CDR3 sequence (DNA): TGTGCCAGCAGCGCAGGGGGCGGCTATGGCTACACCTTC. Translation: CASSAGGGYGYTF.

The V and J genes are TRBV24-1 and TRBJ2-5; D may be TRBD2 (6 bases). Germline assignment: CDR1 KGHDR and CDR2 SFDVKD. This CDR3 spans 13 amino acids. Trimming took off 2 bases at V and 7 bases at J, with 10 bases between the two ends. The CDR3 DNA reads TGTGCCACCAGTGATTGGCGGGGAGGGACCCAGTACTTC. Protein sequence: CATSDWRGGTQYF.

This clonotype was seen repeatedly, ten times or more. V usage is TRBV7-8 and J usage is TRBJ2-5; perhaps TRBD2 as D (6 bases). The CDR3 totals 16 residues. V dropped 3 bases and J dropped 4 bases, with 18 bases sitting between them. The germline V gene encodes CDR1 SGHVS and CDR2 FQNEAQ. The CDR3 DNA sequence: TGTGCCAGCAGCTTTGTAGAGGGAAGGGGAGGAGAGACCCAGTACTTC. This translates into CASSFVEGRGGETQYF.

This clonotype showed up many times. V and J are TRBV10-1 and TRBJ1-1; unclear D gene. CDR3 size: 13 residues. Trimming stripped 5 bases from V and 0 bases from J, with 7 bases between. Germline values: CDR1 WNHNN, CDR2 SYGVQD (reference sequence). The CDR3 sequence is CASSPRLNTEAFF. DNA for the CDR3: TGCGCCAGCAGTCCCCGGTTGAACACTGAAGCTTTCTTT.

This clonotype was recorded many times. J is TRBJ2-7 and V is TRBV28; tentatively, D is TRBD1 (6 bases). Deletions cut 2 bases from V and 0 bases from J, with 11 bases between. CDR3 length: 15 residues. Germline-derived CDR1 and CDR2 are MDHEN and SYDVKM. Written as DNA, the CDR3 is TGTGCCAGCAGTTTACTTCGGGACATCTCCTACGAGCAGTACTTC. Encoded protein: CASSLLRDISYEQYF.

This clonotype was detected only a few times. The rearrangement links TRBV3-1 to TRBJ1-2; a weak D match, TRBD1 (6 bases). CDR1 is LGHDT, CDR2 YNNKEL, per germline (reference sequence). This CDR3 comprises 19 residues. The ends were cut back, 0 bases at V and 2 bases at J, with 22 bases in the middle. The CDR3: CASSQDWLGRGQSNYGYTF. CDR3 DNA sequence: TGTGCCAGCAGCCAAGATTGGTTGGGCCGGGGGCAATCGAACTATGGCTACACCTTC. The variable domain in full, completed from reference TRBV3-1 and TRBJ1-2, reads DTAVSQTPKYLVTQMGNDKSIKCEQNLGHDTMYWYKQDSKKFLKIMFSYNNKELIINETVPNRFSPKSPDKAHLNLHINSLELGDSAVYFCASSQDWLGRGQSNYGYTFGSGTRLTVV.

This clonotype was observed at least ten times. The J gene is TRBJ2-1, the V gene TRBV4-3; 11 bases fit TRBD2. Looked up from germline, CDR1 is LGHNA and CDR2 is YSLEER. CDR3 length equals 15 residues. V lost 1 base to trimming and J lost 10 bases; unmatched junction nucleotides: 6. CDR3 nucleotide sequence: TGCGCCAGCAGCCAAGCGCTAGCGGGGGGACGGGAGCAGTTCTTC. It encodes CASSQALAGGREQFF.

J is TRBJ2-5 and V is TRBV24-1; no firm D call. Trimming left V 4 bases short and J 0 bases short, with 14 bases between. Looked up from germline, CDR1 is KGHDR and CDR2 is SFDVKD. CDR3 size: 16 residues. The chain's CDR3 is CATSDSDTTYQETQYF. CDR3 sequence (DNA): TGTGCCACCAGTGACTCAGACACCACGTACCAAGAGACCCAGTACTTC.

This clonotype has a count of ten or more. This CDR3 reads CSVGPRQGSHTQYF. The DNA for the CDR3 is TGCAGCGTTGGCCCCCGACAGGGTAGTCATACGCAGTATTTT. The chain carries TRBV29-1 and TRBJ2-3; 7 bases align to TRBD1. Per germline, CDR1 SQVTM and CDR2 ANQGSEA. J lost 7 bases, V lost 4 bases, and 11 bases had no gene match. This CDR3 has 14 residues.

The CDR3, as DNA: TGTGCCAGTAGTATCAGCGGGGGGAGTAATGAGCAGTTCTTC. This gives the protein CASSISGGSNEQFF. The chain employs TRBV19 and TRBJ2-1; 9 bases line up with TRBD2. Germline-derived CDR1 and CDR2 are LNHDA and SQIVND (reference sequence). The CDR3 consists of 14 residues. Trimming cost V 3 bases and J 7 bases; bases outside gene matches: 4.

This clonotype was observed a handful of times. The chain links TRBV29-1 to TRBJ1-1; D not resolved. There are 13 residues in the CDR3. Deletions cut 4 bases from V and 0 bases from J, with 9 bases between. CDR1 is SQVTM, CDR2 ANQGSEA, per germline. The CDR3 spells CSVAISVNTEAFF. The CDR3, as DNA: TGCAGCGTTGCAATCAGCGTGAACACTGAAGCTTTCTTT.

The gene calls are TRBV11-3 and TRBJ1-1, with D perhaps TRBD1 (5 bases). The CDR3 runs 13 residues. CDR1 is SGHNT, CDR2 YENEEA, per germline. V dropped 3 bases and J dropped 6 bases, with 11 bases sitting between them. The CDR3 here is CASSFGTDAEAFF. CDR3 DNA: TGTGCCAGCAGCTTCGGGACGGACGCTGAAGCTTTCTTT.

The chain is built from TRBV2 and TRBJ1-2; D not certain. V was pared by 1 base and J by 5 bases, with 8 bases between. The CDR3 has 13 residues. Germline CDR1 SNHLY, CDR2 FYNNEI. CDR3 coding DNA: TGTGCCAGCAGTGAAGATCGGGAATATGGCTACACCTTC. It translates to CASSEDREYGYTF.

V usage is TRBV20-1 and J usage is TRBJ2-1, with D maybe TRBD2 (6 bases). Trimming shortened V by 3 bases and J by 0 bases, and 9 bases separated the two germline ends. Germline assignment: CDR1 DFQATT and CDR2 SNEGSKA (reference sequence). The CDR3 runs to 14 residues. CDR3 in amino acids: CSASGSPSYNEQFF. The CDR3 DNA is TGCAGTGCTAGCGGGAGCCCCTCCTACAATGAGCAGTTCTTC.

This clonotype was detected many times. The chain is built from TRBV7-2 and TRBJ1-5, with D uncertain. Germline-derived CDR1 and CDR2 are SGHTA and FQGNSA. The CDR3 totals 14 residues. V lost 5 bases and J lost 6, with 14 bases in between. CDR3 DNA sequence: TGTGCCAGCAGCCTCAAGTTCTCGGGTCAGCCCCAGCATTTT. Translated: CASSLKFSGQPQHF.

This clonotype occurred many times. The V call is TRBV19, the J call TRBJ1-1, with D perhaps TRBD1 (6 bases). CDR3 size: 13 residues. Per germline, CDR1 LNHDA and CDR2 SQIVND (reference sequence). Trimming took 6 bases from V and 1 from J, leaving 9 bases between them. CDR3 sequence: CASSRQENTEAFF. The CDR3 region has the DNA TGTGCCAGTAGCCGACAGGAGAACACTGAAGCTTTCTTT.